This TCR beta chain was documented in a study of STAT3 mutations in large granular lymphocyte leukemia. Study-level points and caveats: At least one immunodominant TCR beta clonotype appeared in every T-cell large granular lymphocyte leukemia patient.

TCRdb keeps only in-frame clones here, not all; method: immunoSEQ multiplex PCR. The top ten hold less than 9.5% of the sample, which has over 15,000 clones, 80% to 95% seen once. The CDR3 contains 12 residues. V lost 5 bases and J lost 4; bases outside the gene matches: 3. Germline values: CDR1 SQVTM, CDR2 ANQGSEA. As regards this clone: The target antigen is unknown.

The material sequenced was peripheral blood mononuclear cells. The source of this sequence is a woman in her 50s with T-cell large granular lymphocyte leukemia. Some clones in this sample may be carry-over from other donors' samples. The gene calls are TRBV29-1 and TRBJ1-2, with 8 nucleotides matching TRBD1. CDR3 DNA sequence: TGCAGCGTTACGACAGGGGCCTATGGCTACACCTTC. It specifies CSVTTGAYGYTF.